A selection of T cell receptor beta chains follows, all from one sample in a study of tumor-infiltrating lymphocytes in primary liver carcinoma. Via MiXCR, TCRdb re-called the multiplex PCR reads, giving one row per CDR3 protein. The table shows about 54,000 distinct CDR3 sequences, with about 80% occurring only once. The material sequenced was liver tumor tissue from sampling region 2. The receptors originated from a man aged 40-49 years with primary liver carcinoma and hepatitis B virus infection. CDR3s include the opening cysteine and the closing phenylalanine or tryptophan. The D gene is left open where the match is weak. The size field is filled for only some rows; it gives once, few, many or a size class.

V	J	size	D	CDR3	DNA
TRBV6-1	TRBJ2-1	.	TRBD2	CVISKSASGYNEQFF	TGTGTCATCAGTAAATCGGCTAGCGGGTACAATGAGCAGTTCTTC
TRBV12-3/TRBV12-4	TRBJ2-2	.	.	CATSSMSGGIGELFF	TGTGCCACCAGTTCGATGTCAGGGGGGATCGGGGAGCTGTTTTTT
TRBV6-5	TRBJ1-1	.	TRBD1	CASSLNRGGIEAFF	TGTGCAAGCAGCTTAAACAGGGGCGGCATTGAAGCTTTCTTT
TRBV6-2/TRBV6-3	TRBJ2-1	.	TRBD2	CACSSLAGRYDEQFF	TGCGCCTGCAGTTCCTTAGCGGGGAGGTATGATGAGCAGTTCTTC
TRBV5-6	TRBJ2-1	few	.	CASSLGDKAYNEQFF	TGTGCCAGCAGCTTGGGTGACAAGGCTTACAACGAGCAGTTCTTC
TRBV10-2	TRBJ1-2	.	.	CGSSRSLDYDYTF	TGCGGCAGCAGCAGGTCTCTGGACTATGACTACACCTTC
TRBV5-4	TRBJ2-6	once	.	CASSPILAAGASVLTF	TGTGCCAGCAGCCCGATTCTAGCTGCTGGGGCCAGCGTCCTGACTTTC
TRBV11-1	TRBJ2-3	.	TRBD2	CASSLGTSTQIDTQYF	TGTGCCAGTAGCCTCGGGACTAGTACACAAATAGATACGCAGTATTTT
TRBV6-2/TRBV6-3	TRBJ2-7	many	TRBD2	CASSRLAGSYEQYF	TGTGCCAGCAGTAGGCTAGCGGGATCCTACGAGCAGTACTTC
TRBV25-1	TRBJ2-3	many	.	CASSDPGRGNTQYF	TGTGCCAGCAGTGATCCCGGGCGGGGAAATACGCAGTATTTT
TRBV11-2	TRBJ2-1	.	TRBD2	CASSLLGRAGNEQFF	TGTGCCAGCAGCTTATTAGGGAGGGCCGGGAATGAGCAGTTCTTC
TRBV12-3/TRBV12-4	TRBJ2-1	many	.	CASSSRDRVLAGTNEQFF	TGTGCCAGCAGTTCCCGGGACAGGGTTCTAGCGGGGACCAATGAGCAGTTCTTC
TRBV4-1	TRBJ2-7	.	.	CASSQIGANKQYF	TGCGCCAGCAGCCAAATAGGAGCTAACAAGCAGTACTTC
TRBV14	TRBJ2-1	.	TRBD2	CASSPDSGRGYEQFF	TGTGCCAGCAGCCCGGATAGCGGGAGGGGCTACGAGCAGTTCTTC
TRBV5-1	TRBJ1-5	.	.	CAISLAGLRNQPQHF	TGCGCCATCAGCTTGGCAGGCTTGAGAAATCAGCCCCAGCATTTT
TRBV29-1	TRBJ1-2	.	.	CSVEVQADVSYGHTF	TGCAGCGTTGAGGTTCAAGCGGATGTTAGCTATGGCCACACCTTC
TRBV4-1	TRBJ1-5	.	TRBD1	CASGQGPDRANQPQHF	TGCGCCAGCGGCCAGGGCCCGGACAGGGCCAATCAGCCCCAGCATTTC
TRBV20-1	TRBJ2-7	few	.	CSARERDSYEQYF	TGCAGTGCTAGAGAGAGGGACTCCTACGAGCAGTACTTC
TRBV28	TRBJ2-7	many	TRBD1	CASRSHGTGVSEQYF	TGTGCCAGCAGGAGTCACGGGACAGGGGTGAGCGAGCAGTACTTC
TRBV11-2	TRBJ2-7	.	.	CAISLYRGRDSYKQYF	TGTGCCATCAGCTTGTATCGCGGCAGGGACTCCTACAAGCAGTACTTC
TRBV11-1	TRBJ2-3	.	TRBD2	CASSLVTSTQIDTQYF	TGTGCCAGCAGTCTCGTGACTAGCACACAAATAGATACGCAGTATTTT
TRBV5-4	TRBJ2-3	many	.	CASSLGRERPDTQYF	TGTGCCAGCAGCTTGGGCCGGGAGAGGCCAGATACGCAGTATTTT
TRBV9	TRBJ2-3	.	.	CASSVAASSTDTQYF	TGTGCCAGCAGCGTAGCGGCTAGCAGCACAGATACGCAGTATTTT
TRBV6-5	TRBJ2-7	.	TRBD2	CVSRPEGLTYEWYF	TGTGTCTCCAGGCCGGAGGGACTAACCTACGAGTGGTACTTC
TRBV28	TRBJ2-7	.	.	CAGSLAGAEQYF	TGTGCCGGCAGCCTGGCAGGCGCCGAGCAGTACTTC
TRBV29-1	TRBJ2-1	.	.	CSIEDTIHNEQFF	TGCAGCATTGAAGATACTATTCACAATGAGCAGTTCTTC
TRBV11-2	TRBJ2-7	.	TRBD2	CARSLSVGVAGGGYEQYF	TGTGCCAGAAGCTTATCCGTTGGAGTAGCGGGAGGGGGGTACGAACAGTACTTC
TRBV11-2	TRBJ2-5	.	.	CASSEGGGGGETQYF	TGTGCCAGCAGCGAAGGGGGGGGGGGAGGAGAGACCCAGTACTTC
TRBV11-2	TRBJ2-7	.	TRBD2	CACSLSVGLTGGGYEQHF	TGTGCCTGCAGCTTATCCGTTGGACTAACGGGAGGGGGGTACGAGCAGCACTTC
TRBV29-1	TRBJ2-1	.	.	CSVKGHDPNNEQSF	TGCAGTGTTAAAGGGCACGACCCTAACAATGAGCAGTCCTTC
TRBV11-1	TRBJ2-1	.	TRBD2	CASLGLAGEVDNEQFF	TGTGCCAGCCTGGGACTAGCGGGAGAAGTTGACAATGAGCAGTTCTTC
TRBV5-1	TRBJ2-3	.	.	CASSLLAGGADTQYF	TGCGCCAGCAGCTTACTAGCCGGAGGCGCAGATACGCAGTATTTT
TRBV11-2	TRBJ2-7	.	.	CASRLTDTAYERYF	TGTGCCAGCAGATTAACTGATACTGCCTACGAGCGGTACTTC
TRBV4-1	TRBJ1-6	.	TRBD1	CAGSLLPGQSNSPLHF	TGCGCCGGCAGTCTCCTCCCGGGACAGAGTAATTCACCCCTCCACTTT
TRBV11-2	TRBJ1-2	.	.	CISCPLWAHGYTF	TGTATCAGCTGCCCCCTTTGGGCCCATGGCTACACTTTC
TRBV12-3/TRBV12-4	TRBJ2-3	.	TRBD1	CASSLSGGAEDTQYF	TGCGCCAGCAGTTTATCAGGGGGAGCGGAAGATACGCAGTATTTT
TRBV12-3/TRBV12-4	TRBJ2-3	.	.	CASSGGNTQYF	TGTGCCTCCTCCGGGGGAAATACGCAGTATTTT
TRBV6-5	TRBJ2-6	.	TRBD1	CASSLRTGVKVGANVLTF	TGTGCCAGCAGTCTTCGGACAGGGGTGAAAGTTGGGGCCAACGTCCTGACTTTC
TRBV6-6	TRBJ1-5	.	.	CTSRDGRNQPQHF	TGTACCAGCAGGGACGGTAGAAATCAGCCCCAGCATTTT
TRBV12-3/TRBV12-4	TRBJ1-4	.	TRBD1	CASNQKSGQGNEKLFF	TGTGCTAGCAACCAAAAATCGGGACAGGGGAATGAAAAACTGTTTTTT
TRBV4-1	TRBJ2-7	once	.	CTSSHTSGRTYEQYF	TGCACCAGCAGCCATACTAGTGGGAGGACCTACGAGCAGTACTTT
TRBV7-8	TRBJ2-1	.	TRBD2	CATSSGLAGADQFF	TGTGCCACCAGCTCCGGACTAGCGGGAGCGGATCAGTTCTTC
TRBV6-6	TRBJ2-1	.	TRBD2	CPSSYGGVRALTNEQFF	TGTCCCAGCAGTTACGGGGGGGTCAGGGCATTGACGAATGAGCAGTTCTTC
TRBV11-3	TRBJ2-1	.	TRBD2	CASSLQAGAYNEQFF	TGTGCCAGCAGCTTACAAGCGGGGGCCTACAATGAGCAGTTCTTC
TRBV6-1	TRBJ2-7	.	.	CVSCERGSYEQYF	TGTGTCAGCTGTGAAAGAGGGTCCTACGAGCAGTACTTC
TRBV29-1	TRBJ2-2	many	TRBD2	CSAGGQGGTGELFF	TGCAGCGCGGGGGGGCAGGGAGGAACCGGGGAGCTGTTTTTT
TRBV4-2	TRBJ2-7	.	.	CASSQACSPRWSGEQYF	TGTGCCAGCAGCCAAGCATGTTCCCCCCGGTGGTCTGGTGAGCAGTACTTC
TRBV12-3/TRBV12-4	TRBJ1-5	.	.	CTSNPGGVDQPQHF	TGTACCAGCAACCCGGGAGGGGTCGATCAGCCCCAGCATTTT
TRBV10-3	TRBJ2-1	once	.	CAITVDGTFNGSEGNEQFF	TGTGCCATCACTGTCGATGGGACATTTAACGGGAGTGAGGGCAATGAGCAGTTCTTC
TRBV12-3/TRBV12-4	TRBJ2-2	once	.	CASNPTFSGLRTGELFF	TGTGCCAGTAACCCAACTTTCAGTGGGCTAAGGACCGGGGAGCTGTTTTTT
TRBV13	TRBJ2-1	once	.	CASSLEGSKQFF	TGTGCCAGCAGCCTAGAGGGGTCTAAGCAGTTCTTC
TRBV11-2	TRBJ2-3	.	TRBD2	CASSPGTRPDMQYF	TGTGCCAGCAGCCCCGGGACTAGACCTGATATGCAGTATTTT
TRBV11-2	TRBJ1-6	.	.	CASSLQCSYDTPLHF	TGTGCCAGCAGCTTACAGTGCTCCTATGATACACCCCTCCACTTT
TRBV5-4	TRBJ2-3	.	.	CASSLRVSGGADTQCF	TGTGCCAGCAGCTTACGGGTCTCGGGTGGGGCAGATACGCAGTGTTTT
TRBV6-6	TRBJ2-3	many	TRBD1	CASISTGSGDTQYF	TGTGCCAGCATTTCGACAGGGTCGGGGGATACGCAGTATTTT
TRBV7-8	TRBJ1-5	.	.	CASSLGFAGTLDSNEPQHF	TGCGCCAGCAGCTTAGGGTTCGCAGGAACACTCGATAGCAATGAGCCCCAGCATTTT
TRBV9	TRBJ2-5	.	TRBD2	CASSVTGTSGQETQYF	TGTGCCAGCAGCGTCACCGGGACTAGCGGCCAAGAGACCCAGTACTTC
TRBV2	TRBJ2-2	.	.	CASSLEPADIGELFF	TGTGCCAGCAGTCTCGAACCGGCGGACATCGGGGAGCTGTTTTTT
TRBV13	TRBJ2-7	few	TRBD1	CASSPRNRGHEQYF	TGTGCCAGCAGCCCCCGGAACAGGGGCCACGAGCAGTACTTC